The 21 T cell receptor beta chains in this list originate from one sample, sequenced in a study of T cell responses to AZD1222 COVID-19 vaccine. TCRdb's table, derived via immunoSEQ multiplex PCR, lists solely in-frame clones and lacks some. This sample has more than 120,000 clones, with roughly 90% found just once. Source: peripheral blood, taken 28 days after the second AZD1222 dose. Source of these receptors: an adult who received the AZD1222 COVID-19 vaccine.

The chain is built from TRBV6-2 or TRBV6-3 and TRBJ1-4; TRBD1 matches 10 bases. The germline gives CDR1 MNHEY, CDR2 SVGEGT. This CDR3 has 15 amino acids. V lost 5 bases, J lost 7 bases, and 7 bases stayed unmatched. The CDR3 loop is CASSDSGTGVEKLFF. CDR3 nucleotide sequence: TGTGCCAGCAGTGATTCCGGGACAGGGGTTGAAAAACTGTTTTTT.

The J gene is TRBJ2-3, the V gene TRBV28; TRBD2 matches at 10 bases. The V segment lost 8 bases and the J segment 10 bases; nucleotides outside the gene matches: 6. The germline V gene has CDR1 MDHEN and CDR2 SYDVKM. The length of the CDR3 is 12 residues. CDR3 DNA: TGTGCCAGCTCTAGCGGGGGCGGGGCGCAGTATTTT. Encoded protein: CASSSGGGAQYF.

V is TRBV7-3 and J is TRBJ2-2, with TRBD2 matching 11 bases. The CDR3 is 18 amino acids. Looked up from germline, CDR1 is SGHTA and CDR2 is FQGTGA. V was clipped by 5 bases and J by 6 bases; unmatched bases: 14. CDR3 DNA sequence: TGTGCCAGCAGCATCTGGCCCACTAGCGGGAGTGGGTCCGGGGAGCTGTTTTTT. It codes for CASSIWPTSGSGSGELFF.

V gene TRBV30 combines with J gene TRBJ1-5, with D perhaps matching TRBD1 (5 bases). This CDR3 is built from 15 residues. Germline V CDR1 and CDR2: GTSNPN, SVGIG (reference sequence). The V end lost 3 bases, the J end lost 5 bases, and 17 bases lay between the germline ends. CDR3 protein: CAWRFSDSEHQPQHF. The CDR3 DNA is TGTGCCTGGAGGTTCTCCGACAGTGAACATCAGCCCCAGCATTTT.

This chain connects TRBV7-9 to TRBJ1-1, with 7 bases that match TRBD1. The V gene's germline CDR1 is SEHNR and CDR2 FQNEAQ (reference sequence). The CDR3 consists of 12 residues. J was trimmed by 8 bases and V by 1 base; bases with no gene match: 1. The CDR3: CASSLGDREAFF. CDR3 nucleotides: TGTGCCAGCAGCTTAGGGGACAGAGAAGCTTTCTTT.

The chain uses TRBV4-1 and TRBJ2-4; 8 positions match TRBD2. There are 17 residues in the CDR3. The germline V gene has CDR1 MGHRA and CDR2 YSYEKL. Trimming removed 2 bases from V and 0 bases from J; junction bases left unmatched: 6. CDR3 DNA: TGCGCCAGCAGCCAAATGAGCGGGGGAGTAGCCAAAAACATTCAGTACTTC. It yields the protein CASSQMSGGVAKNIQYF.

The CDR3 loop reads CASSVYGRGLLGMNTEAFF. The CDR3, as DNA: TGTGCCAGCAGTGTCTATGGGCGGGGATTATTGGGGATGAACACTGAAGCTTTCTTT. The chain recombines TRBV28 with TRBJ1-1; no clear D gene. V lost 5 bases and J lost 0, with 25 bases in between. The CDR3 has 19 residues. Germline assignment: CDR1 MDHEN and CDR2 SYDVKM.

The gene calls are TRBV29-1 and TRBJ1-1; no clear D. V lost 3 bases to trimming and J lost 1 base, with 9 bases between them. CDR3 length equals 13 residues. CDR1 and CDR2 (germline): SQVTM, ANQGSEA. In DNA, the CDR3 is TGCAGCGTTGAGCGGAAACAGAACACTGAAGCTTTCTTT. Protein sequence: CSVERKQNTEAFF.

The chain is built from TRBV19 and TRBJ1-1, with D possibly TRBD1 on 6 matching bases. The CDR3 has 16 amino acids. Trimming removed 6 bases from V and 2 bases from J, with 19 bases in between. Germline values: CDR1 LNHDA, CDR2 SQIVND (reference sequence). CDR3 residues: CASRNQGTQQNTEAFF. In DNA, the CDR3 is TGTGCCAGTAGGAATCAGGGGACCCAACAAAACACTGAAGCTTTCTTT.

The chain combines TRBV28 with TRBJ1-1; no clear D gene. Trimming cost V 1 base and J 5 bases, with 14 bases left between them. The CDR3 sequence is 15 residues long. The germline V gene encodes CDR1 MDHEN and CDR2 SYDVKM. DNA for the CDR3: TGTGCCAGCAGTTTATCCCGGGCGGGAGGAACTGAAGCTTTCTTT. This gives the protein CASSLSRAGGTEAFF.

The DNA of the CDR3 is TGTGCCAGTAGTATAATATCGGGGATGGATGAAAAACTGTTTTTT. Translation: CASSIISGMDEKLFF. The chain recombines TRBV19 with TRBJ1-4; D gene unclear. The germline V gene encodes CDR1 LNHDA and CDR2 SQIVND (reference sequence). V was pared by 2 bases and J by 6 bases, with 13 bases between. The CDR3 loop spans 15 amino acids.

V and J are TRBV27 and TRBJ1-5, with 7 bases matching TRBD1. This CDR3 contains 14 residues. The V gene end was trimmed by 5 bases and the J gene end by 7 bases; junction bases not matched to a gene: 8. Germline CDR1 reads MNHEY; CDR2 reads SMNVEV (reference sequence). In nucleotides, the CDR3 is TGTGCCAGCAGTCCCCAGGGGGTAAGGCAGCCCCAGCATTTT. Residues: CASSPQGVRQPQHF.

The rearrangement uses TRBV21-1 and TRBJ2-7; TRBD2 is taken as the D call from the table, unchecked against the DNA. TRBV21-1 is reported as a pseudogene. The CDR3 is 17 amino acids. The CDR3 bases are TGTGCCAGCTGCCCGGGAAATAGCGGGGGGGAAACCTACGAGCAGTACGTC. Its translation: CASCPGNSGGETYEQYV.

This chain joins TRBV7-2 and TRBJ2-7; 8 bases line up with TRBD1. The CDR3 has 14 residues. Germline trimming cut 2 bases from V and 4 bases from J; bases unmatched to any gene: 4. The germline CDR1 and CDR2 sequences are SGHTA and FQGNSA. Written as DNA, the CDR3 is TGTGCCAGCAGCTTAATGACAGGGGCATACGAGCAGTACTTC. It yields the protein CASSLMTGAYEQYF.

The chain couples TRBV20-1 to TRBJ2-1, with unresolved D. The length of the CDR3 is 13 residues. V was cut by 3 bases and J by 5 bases, with 11 bases left in between. In germline, CDR1 is DFQATT, CDR2 SNEGSKA (reference sequence). DNA of the CDR3: TGCAGTGCTAGTGGAGACATCCACAATGAGCAGTTCTTC. It encodes CSASGDIHNEQFF.

The rearrangement uses TRBV10-3 and TRBJ1-5; 8 bases fit TRBD1. Germline CDR1 reads ENHRY; CDR2 reads SYGVKD. The CDR3 contains 15 residues. Trimming at V came to 8 bases and at J to 4 bases, leaving 10 bases not matched to a gene. CDR3 sequence (DNA): TGTGCCATCCGCGAAGGACAGGGAGCGAATCAGCCCCAGCATTTT. Amino acids: CAIREGQGANQPQHF.

V and J are TRBV7-2 and TRBJ2-1; D not resolved. V was shortened by 4 bases and J by 7 bases, with 11 bases between the two germline ends. This CDR3 spans 13 amino acids. Germline V lookup: CDR1 SGHTA, CDR2 FQGNSA. DNA for the CDR3: TGTGCCAGCAGCTCCGGCCTGCAGAATGAGCAGTTCTTC. This sequence encodes CASSSGLQNEQFF.

This chain joins TRBV14 and TRBJ2-6; D remains ambiguous. The V end lost 8 bases, the J end lost 2 bases, and 13 bases lay between the germline ends. This CDR3 is 15 amino acids long. Germline V lookup: CDR1 SGHDN, CDR2 FVKESK. The CDR3 reads CASRLGGAGANVLTF. The CDR3 DNA reads TGTGCCAGCCGATTAGGTGGGGCTGGGGCCAACGTCCTGACTTTC.

This rearrangement joins TRBV7-2 to TRBJ1-3, with D perhaps matching TRBD1 (5 bases). Trimming stripped 4 bases from V and 7 bases from J, with 17 bases between. CDR3 length equals 15 residues. Germline CDR1 and CDR2: SGHTA and FQGNSA. The CDR3 loop is CASSSPGQGANTIYF. The DNA of the CDR3 is TGTGCCAGCAGCTCCCCGGGGCAGGGCGCGAACACCATATATTTT. Drawing the rest from reference TRBV7-2 and TRBJ1-3, the complete variable domain is GAGVSQSPSNKVTEKGKDVELRCDPISGHTALYWYRQSLGQGLEFLIYFQGNSAPDKSGLPSDRFSAERTGGSVSTLTIQRTQQEDSAVYLCASSSPGQGANTIYFGEGSWLTVV.

About this clone: Other nucleotide sequences in the sample specify the same CDR3. The gene calls are TRBV7-9 and TRBJ1-1, with D unresolved. Deletions cut 5 bases from V and 0 bases from J, with 4 bases between. The CDR3 contains 12 residues. CDR1 and CDR2 (germline): SEHNR, FQNEAQ (reference sequence). The CDR3 is CASSPLNTEAFF. The CDR3, as DNA: TGTGCCAGCAGCCCCCTGAACACTGAAGCTTTCTTT.

This clone was seen a single time. The chain recombines TRBV12-3 or TRBV12-4 with TRBJ1-2; no reliable D call. The CDR3 length is 13 residues. The V and J ends lost 6 bases and 4 bases respectively, with 12 bases between them. CDR3 loop: CASRSNPGYGYTF. CDR3 bases: TGTGCCAGCAGGAGCAACCCAGGCTATGGCTACACCTTC.